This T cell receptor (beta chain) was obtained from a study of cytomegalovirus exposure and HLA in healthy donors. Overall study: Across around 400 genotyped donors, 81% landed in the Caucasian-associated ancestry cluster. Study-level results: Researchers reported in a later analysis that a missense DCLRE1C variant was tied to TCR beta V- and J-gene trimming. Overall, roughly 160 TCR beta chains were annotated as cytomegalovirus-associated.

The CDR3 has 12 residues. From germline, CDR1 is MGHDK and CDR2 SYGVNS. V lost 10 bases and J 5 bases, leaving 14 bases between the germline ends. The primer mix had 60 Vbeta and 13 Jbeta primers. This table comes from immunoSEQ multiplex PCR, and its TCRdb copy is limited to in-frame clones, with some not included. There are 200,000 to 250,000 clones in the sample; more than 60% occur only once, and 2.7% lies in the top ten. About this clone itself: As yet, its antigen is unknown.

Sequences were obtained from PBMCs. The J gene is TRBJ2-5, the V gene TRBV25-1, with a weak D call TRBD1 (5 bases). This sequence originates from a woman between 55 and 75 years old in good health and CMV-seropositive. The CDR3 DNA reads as TGTGCCACCGTAAGGGGCTGGGAGACCCAGTACTTC. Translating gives CATVRGWETQYF.